Shown below are 10 T cell receptor beta chains from a single sample sequenced in a study of shared clonotypes between healthy human individuals. Naive CD8 cells, CD45RO-negative and positively selected for CCR7, excluded terminally differentiated effector memory CD45RA+ cells. TCRdb's copy holds only in-frame clones and misses some; the assay was immunoSEQ multiplex PCR. This sample has approximately 810,000 clones, with 80% to 95% found just once. Sample: naive CD8+ T cells sorted from blood. The receptor source for this set is a man younger than 45 in good health.

The chain is built from TRBV14 and TRBJ2-7; D is uncertain. The CDR3 loop spans 15 amino acids. Germline CDR1 SGHDN, CDR2 FVKESK. V lost 4 bases, J lost 2 bases, and 15 bases lay in between. CDR3 protein: CASSRTVGPAYEQYF. DNA for the CDR3: TGTGCCAGCAGCCGGACGGTCGGCCCAGCCTACGAGCAGTACTTC.

The chain has TRBV9 and TRBJ1-3; no clear D gene. CDR3 size: 17 residues. V was shortened by 3 bases and J by 3 bases, with 19 bases between the two germline ends. The V gene's germline CDR1 is SGDLS and CDR2 YYNGEE. The CDR3 reads CASSDQIGASRGNTIYF. CDR3 coding DNA: TGTGCCAGCAGCGACCAAATTGGAGCTTCTCGTGGAAACACCATATATTTT.

J is TRBJ2-1 and V is TRBV7-9, with D perhaps TRBD2 (5 bases). V shed 5 bases and J shed 3 bases, with 20 bases lying between them. Looked up from germline, CDR1 is SEHNR and CDR2 is FQNEAQ (reference sequence). The CDR3 is 17 amino acids. The CDR3 DNA is TGTGCCAGCAGCCCGCTTTGGGCGGGCGCGAACTACAATGAGCAGTTCTTC. Translated, it gives CASSPLWAGANYNEQFF.

This chain links TRBV12-5 with TRBJ2-1; 10 bases are a match to TRBD1. This CDR3 comprises 15 residues. Per germline, CDR1 LGHNT and CDR2 FRNRAP. The J segment lost 7 bases and the V segment lost 5 bases, leaving 8 bases of the junction unmatched. Here the CDR3 reads CASGETGTGVNEQFF. DNA of the CDR3: TGTGCTAGTGGTGAAACCGGGACAGGGGTTAATGAGCAGTTCTTC.

CDR3: CASSGGTGGTEAFF. DNA of the CDR3: TGTGCCAGCAGTGGCGGGACAGGGGGCACTGAAGCTTTCTTT. This chain joins TRBV6-4 and TRBJ1-1, with 11 nucleotides matching TRBD1. The germline CDR1 and CDR2 sequences are MRHNA and SNTAGT. Losses at the gene ends were 4 bases for V and 4 bases for J; bases not matched to a gene: 2. The CDR3 sequence is 14 residues long.

This clone was picked up many times. This sequence joins TRBV6-5 and TRBJ1-2, with 7 positions matching TRBD1. With V trimmed by 7 bases and J by 8 bases, 13 bases remained unmatched. CDR1 and CDR2 from the germline V gene are MNHEY and SVGAGI. The CDR3 runs 14 residues. The CDR3 loop is CASNTGQLNGGYTF. The CDR3 DNA follows: TGTGCCAGCAACACGGGACAGTTGAATGGGGGCTACACCTTC.

This clone appeared once. V usage is TRBV12-5 and J usage is TRBJ2-7, with D tentatively TRBD1 (5 bases). Trimming cost V 4 bases and J 5 bases, with 21 bases left between them. The CDR3 extends over 16 amino acids. Germline V gene data show CDR1 as LGHNT and CDR2 as FRNRAP. CDR3 loop: CASGSRRRGGRDEQYF. The CDR3, as DNA: TGTGCTAGTGGTTCTCGACGTAGGGGTGGAAGGGACGAGCAGTACTTC.

V usage is TRBV19 and J usage is TRBJ2-7, with 7 bases that match TRBD1. Per the germline V gene, CDR1 is LNHDA and CDR2 is SQIVND (reference sequence). The CDR3 totals 14 residues. V lost 5 bases, J lost 2 bases, and 6 bases stayed unmatched. As DNA, the CDR3 is TGTGCCAGTAGTCCGCGGACAGGCCCCTACGAGCAGTACTTC. Amino acids: CASSPRTGPYEQYF.

V gene TRBV6-1 combines with J gene TRBJ1-4; D is unclear. Trimming pared 1 base from V and 2 bases from J, leaving 8 bases between. The CDR3 totals 15 residues. Germline CDR1 is MNHNS and CDR2 is SASEGT. This chain's CDR3 is CASSEDPGTNEKLFF. The CDR3 region has the DNA TGTGCCAGCAGTGAAGATCCTGGCACTAATGAAAAACTGTTTTTT.

This sequence joins TRBV19 and TRBJ1-5; D is perhaps TRBD1 (6 bases). CDR1 and CDR2 (germline): LNHDA, SQIVND (reference sequence). The CDR3 spans 14 residues. The ends were cut back, 5 bases at V and 5 bases at J, with 13 bases in the middle. The CDR3 DNA sequence: TGTGCCAGTAGTTTGATCAGGGGTGATCAGCCCCAGCATTTT. Its protein is CASSLIRGDQPQHF.